This T cell receptor beta chain stems from a study of T cells in Graves' hyperthyroidism and ophthalmopathy. Study findings and constraints: In the blood, most expanded thyroid clonotypes above 0.001 appeared as well.

RNA transcripts provided the source from which TCR beta CDR3 regions were amplified. When the TCR CDR3 underwent first-round RT-PCR, the HTBI primer set was used. TCRdb ran MiXCR on the multiplex PCR reads and lists one entry per CDR3 protein. The sample records approximately 300,000 distinct CDR3 sequences, about 17% being singletons. The CDR3 loop spans 13 amino acids. Deletions cut 3 bases from V and 5 bases from J, with 13 bases between. Germline CDR1 is SQVTM and CDR2 is ANQGSEA. For ophthalmopathy patients, the Clinical Activity Score was at least 3 and the NOSPECS grade at least 4; duration was under 3 months. PBMCs were obtained from about 9.9 ml fresh peripheral blood. This clonotype was recorded a few times. The antigen remains unidentified.

Sequences were obtained from blood. The TCR was taken from a woman between 55 and 75 years old with Graves' ophthalmopathy. V is TRBV29-1 and J is TRBJ1-1; D not resolved. CDR3 sequence: CSVDPWGATEAFF. CDR3 sequence (DNA): TGCAGCGTTGACCCTTGGGGAGCAACTGAAGCTTTCTTT.